These T cell receptor beta chains were read from a single sample in a study of T cell repertoires in cytomegalovirus infection. Each CDR3 protein gets one entry after TCRdb re-called the reads with MiXCR. The table has 400,000 or so distinct CDR3 sequences, approximately 31% seen once; the top ten hold about an eighth. The sequenced sample was PBMCs. The receptors shown here come from a human donor in good health (CMV status not recorded). Some clones in this sample may be carry-over from other donors' samples. Both conserved end residues are part of each CDR3. A D gene is named only where the DNA matches it firmly. Size is stated for part of the rows, as once, few or many counts, or as a class when the clone is expanded.

d_gene,v_gene,abundance,j_gene,CDR3nt,CDR3aa
.,TRBV7-9,many,TRBJ2-7,TGTGCCAGCGGGGTAGGGCCCTACGAGCAGTACTTC,CASGVGPYEQYF
.,TRBV19,.,TRBJ1-3,TGTGCCAGCCAAGACGGCAGCTCTGGAAACACCATATATTTT,CASQDGSSGNTIYF
.,TRBV7-2,.,TRBJ1-5,TGTGCCAGCAGCTTAGGCCAGTATCAGCCCCAGCATTTT,CASSLGQYQPQHF
.,TRBV6-2/TRBV6-3,few,TRBJ1-1,TGTGCCAGCAGGGCTACTCACACTGAAGCTTTCTTT,CASRATHTEAFF
.,TRBV7-2,many,TRBJ2-3,TGTGCCAGCAGCTCCCCCAGGGCAGATACGCAGTATTTT,CASSSPRADTQYF
TRBD1,TRBV19,few,TRBJ2-1,TGTGCCAGTAGTCTCTTAGGTGGGACAGTCTTCTTCTACAATGAGCAGTTCTTC,CASSLLGGTVFFYNEQFF
.,TRBV28,once,TRBJ2-7,TGTGCCAGCACTCCTCCGCTGAAAGGGAACTTCTACGAGCAGTACTTC,CASTPPLKGNFYEQYF
.,TRBV5-1,.,TRBJ1-4,TGCGCCAGCAGCGGCAACCTCGGGACCGCAACTAATGAAAAACTGTTTTTT,CASSGNLGTATNEKLFF
TRBD1,TRBV28,.,TRBJ2-7,TGTGCCAGCAAAGTCCCGGGACAGAGCCAGCAGTACTTC,CASKVPGQSQQYF
TRBD1,TRBV7-7,.,TRBJ1-4,TGTGCTAGCAGCCCAGGACAGGGTCGGAATGAAAAACTGTTTTTT,CASSPGQGRNEKLFF
.,TRBV12-3/TRBV12-4,.,TRBJ1-5,TGTGCCAGCAGTTTGATAGCGGGGCAGCCCCAGCATTTT,CASSLIAGQPQHF
TRBD1,TRBV19,.,TRBJ2-2,TGTGCCAGCACCTTGGACAGGGGGTCCGGGGAGCTGTTTTTT,CASTLDRGSGELFF
.,TRBV28,few,TRBJ2-7,TGTGCCAGCATCCTCGCGGGGAGCCGCGAGCAGTACTTC,CASILAGSREQYF
TRBD2,TRBV6-1,.,TRBJ2-4,TGTGCCAGCGTACAAGGACTAGTTGGCATTCAGTACTTC,CASVQGLVGIQYF
.,TRBV7-2,many,TRBJ1-5,TGTGCCAGCAGCTTATTGGCAGGGGCTCAGCCCCAGCATTTT,CASSLLAGAQPQHF
TRBD2,TRBV3-1,.,TRBJ2-5,TGTGCCAGCAGCCAAGGTAGTGCGCGGGGGGAAGAGACCCAGTACTTC,CASSQGSARGEETQYF
TRBD2,TRBV5-4,.,TRBJ2-3,TGTGCCAGCAGCCTCGGCGGGGGGGCTGTGAGCACAGATACGCAGTATTTT,CASSLGGGAVSTDTQYF
TRBD1,TRBV3-1,.,TRBJ1-2,TGTGCCAGCAGCCAAAGACAGGGGGCTTCTAACTATGGCTACACCTTC,CASSQRQGASNYGYTF
.,TRBV4-2,.,TRBJ1-4,TGTTCCAGCAGCCCCAGGGACCGTACTAATGAAAAACTGTTTTTT,CSSSPRDRTNEKLFF
.,TRBV7-6,few,TRBJ2-1,TGTGCCAGCAGCTTGGGCAACGACTACAATGAGCAGTTCTTC,CASSLGNDYNEQFF
.,TRBV23-1,few,TRBJ2-5,TGCGCCAGCAGTCACGCGAGGAAGCGGGAGACCCAGTACTTC,CASSHARKRETQYF
.,TRBV19,few,TRBJ1-5,TGTGCCAGTAGAGGTAACGGGCTGATGCAGCCCCAGCATTTT,CASRGNGLMQPQHF
.,TRBV5-4,once,TRBJ2-2,TGTGCCAGCAGCTTGGCTAAGGGGGGCGGGGAGCTGTTTTTT,CASSLAKGGGELFF
TRBD2,TRBV7-8,few,TRBJ2-3,TGTGCCAGCAGCTTAGGGACTAGGGGTACAGATACGCAGTATTTT,CASSLGTRGTDTQYF
.,TRBV19,.,TRBJ2-2,TGTGCCAGTACCCCAATTTCCGACCAAAACACCGGGGAGCTGTTTTTT,CASTPISDQNTGELFF
TRBD1,TRBV10-3,.,TRBJ2-2,TGTGCCATCAGCAATCCGGGACAGGAGAACACCGGGGAGCTGTTTTTT,CAISNPGQENTGELFF
.,TRBV11-2,.,TRBJ1-1,TGTGCCAGCAGCTTAGATTGGGTGTACACTGAAGCTTTCTTT,CASSLDWVYTEAFF
.,TRBV5-1,.,TRBJ2-6,TGCGCCAGCAGCCGTCTCAGAGGGCTTGGGGCCAACGTCCTGACTTTC,CASSRLRGLGANVLTF
TRBD1,TRBV28,few,TRBJ2-7,TGTGCCAGCAGTTTATTACAGGGGGACTCCTACGAGCAGTACTTC,CASSLLQGDSYEQYF
.,TRBV20-1,.,TRBJ2-5,TGCAGTGCTAGGGGAACCGGGTCCCAAGAGACCCAGTACTTC,CSARGTGSQETQYF
.,TRBV7-2,many,TRBJ1-1,TGTGCCAGCGGGAAGGGCCTGGGTGAAGCTTTCTTT,CASGKGLGEAFF
.,TRBV12-3/TRBV12-4,.,TRBJ1-4,TGTGCCAGCAGTTCAAGGGGCAATGGTGAAAAACTGTTTTTT,CASSSRGNGEKLFF
TRBD1,TRBV7-6,few,TRBJ1-2,TGTGCCAGCACCCCTGGCAGGGGGCTAGGCTACACCTTC,CASTPGRGLGYTF
TRBD1,TRBV7-3,.,TRBJ2-1,TGTGACAGCAGCATGAGGGACAGTACCTACAATGAGCAGTTCTTC,CDSSMRDSTYNEQFF
.,TRBV7-9,.,TRBJ1-4,TGTGCCAGCAGCTTACAGGGTCTAAATGAACAACTGTTTTTT,CASSLQGLNEQLFF
TRBD2,TRBV20-1,few,TRBJ2-2,TGCAGTGCTTCCCCGGGACTAGCGGGGCTTCCGTCCAGTTCCGGGGAGCTGTTTTTT,CSASPGLAGLPSSSGELFF
TRBD1,TRBV6-2/TRBV6-3,.,TRBJ1-5,TGTGCCAGCAGTTACTCAGGGGGCGGGTATCAGCCCCAGCATTTT,CASSYSGGGYQPQHF
TRBD1,TRBV6-1,.,TRBJ2-7,TGTGCCAGCATCGGACAGGCCGAGAGCTACGAGCAGTACTTC,CASIGQAESYEQYF
.,TRBV6-2/TRBV6-3,.,TRBJ2-5,TGTGCTGCGGCGTCCCCGGGCAGCCAAGAGACCCAGTACTTC,CAAASPGSQETQYF
.,TRBV19,.,TRBJ1-1,TGTGCCAGTAGTGGCGGATACAGGGTAGGCACTGAAGCTTTCTTT,CASSGGYRVGTEAFF